The clone carrying this T cell receptor beta chain was recorded a few times. Under the authors' procedure: Amplification with reference gene primers provided the estimates of nucleated cell counts. Sequencing used immunoSEQ multiplex PCR; TCRdb keeps in-frame clones, though not all of them. V, J and clone size are taken as reported in that table, and D and trimming were inferred from the DNA itself. The sample lists about 120,000 clones, about three quarters occurring once. The CDR3 contains 15 residues. CDR1 LGHDT and CDR2 YNNKEL come from the germline V gene (reference sequence). Trimming cost V 3 bases and J 3 bases, with 11 bases left between them. The data belong to a study of blood T cell repertoires in COVID-19. For the study at large: Samples taken during acute and convalescent COVID-19 were collected in the United States, Italy and Spain. The cDNA or gDNA used as material had been derived from T cells, B-cell-depleted T cells, or PBMCs.

The origin of this receptor is a man aged 70 or older with acute or convalescent COVID-19. Material: peripheral blood. The V call is TRBV3-1 (or the pseudogene TRBV3-2), the J call TRBJ2-2; weak D call: TRBD2 (6 bases). The CDR3 DNA reads TGTGCCAGCAGCCACACGGGGGTGGACACCGGGGAGCTGTTTTTT. Amino acid sequence: CASSHTGVDTGELFF.